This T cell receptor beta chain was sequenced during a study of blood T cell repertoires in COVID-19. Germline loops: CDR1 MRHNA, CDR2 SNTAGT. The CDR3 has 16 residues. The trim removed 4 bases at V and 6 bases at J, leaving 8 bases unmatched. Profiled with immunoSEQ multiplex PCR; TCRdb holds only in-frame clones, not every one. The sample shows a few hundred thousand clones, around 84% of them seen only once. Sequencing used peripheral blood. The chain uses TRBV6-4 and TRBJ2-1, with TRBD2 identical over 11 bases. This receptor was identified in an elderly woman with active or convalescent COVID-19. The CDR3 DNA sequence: TGTGCCAGCAGTGGCCCGGGGCTAGCGGGAGGCAATGAGCAGTTCTTC. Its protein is CASSGPGLAGGNEQFF.